The 21 T cell receptor beta chains presented below share a single source sample, sequenced in a study of cytomegalovirus exposure and HLA in healthy donors. Vbeta (60) and Jbeta (13) primers were used in the PCR. The table came from immunoSEQ multiplex PCR; TCRdb's copy has only in-frame clones and leaves some out. The sample yields some 180,000 clones, around 80% seen once. The specimen sequenced was PBMCs. The origin of the receptors is a woman in her 30s in good health and CMV-seronegative.

V gene TRBV6-4 combines with J gene TRBJ2-7, with 10 bases matching TRBD2. Germline trimming cut 4 bases from V and 2 bases from J; bases unmatched to any gene: 5. Looked up from germline, CDR1 is MRHNA and CDR2 is SNTAGT. The CDR3 is 15 amino acids. CDR3 residues: CASSVASGGTYEQYF. The CDR3 coding sequence is TGTGCCAGCAGTGTCGCTAGCGGGGGAACCTACGAGCAGTACTTC.

The CDR3, as DNA: TGCGCCAGCAGCTTGGCGGGACAGGGAAGAAACACCATATATTTT. Translated, it gives CASSLAGQGRNTIYF. The V gene is TRBV5-1, the J gene TRBJ1-3; 9 bases are shared with TRBD1. The germline V gene encodes CDR1 SGHRS and CDR2 YFSETQ. CDR3 length: 15 amino acids. V was clipped by 0 bases and J by 5 bases; unmatched bases: 3.

This clone was recorded a few times. The V gene is TRBV9, the J gene TRBJ1-6; 7 bases match TRBD1. The CDR3 is made up of 15 amino acids. Germline V gene lookup returns CDR1 SGDLS and CDR2 YYNGEE. With V trimmed by 0 bases and J by 7 bases, 4 bases remained unmatched. The CDR3 region has the DNA TGTGCCAGCAGCGTAGGGGACAGTCCAAATTCACCCCTCCACTTT. This gives the protein CASSVGDSPNSPLHF.

The chain uses TRBV7-6 and TRBJ1-6; TRBD1 matches at 7 bases. V dropped 5 bases and J dropped 7; count of bases not matched to a gene: 2. The germline gives CDR1 SGHVS, CDR2 FNYEAQ. The CDR3 sequence is 13 residues long. The CDR3 DNA is TGTGCCAGCAGCGTGGGACAGAATTCACCCCTCCACTTT. Its translation is CASSVGQNSPLHF.

This clone was found once. The J gene is TRBJ1-5, the V gene TRBV18; D is unclear. Germline CDR1 and CDR2: KGHSH and LQKENI. V shed 2 bases and J shed 7 bases, with 15 bases lying between them. The CDR3 extends over 15 amino acids. The CDR3 nucleotides are TGTGCCAGCTCACCAGAAGGACTCCCGGAACAGCCCCAGCATTTT. It translates to CASSPEGLPEQPQHF.

The CDR3 spells CASSFGQDNSPLHF. CDR3 coding DNA: TGTGCCAGCAGCTTTGGGCAGGATAATTCACCCCTCCACTTT. The J gene is TRBJ1-6, the V gene TRBV7-9; D not resolved. The CDR3 consists of 14 residues. Deletions cut 3 bases from V and 5 bases from J, with 8 bases between. Germline V lookup: CDR1 SEHNR, CDR2 FQNEAQ (reference sequence).

This sequence joins TRBV5-1 and TRBJ1-6; possibly TRBD1 for D (6 bases). Germline V gene data show CDR1 as SGHRS and CDR2 as YFSETQ. The CDR3 totals 16 residues. The ends were cut back, 5 bases at V and 4 bases at J, with 16 bases in the middle. The CDR3 spells CASRGGQSGYNSPLHF. CDR3 DNA sequence: TGCGCCAGCAGAGGGGGACAATCAGGATATAATTCACCCCTCCACTTT.

This clone was seen only a few times. The rearrangement links TRBV4-1 to TRBJ1-4; D is perhaps TRBD1 (5 bases). Trimming took off 1 base at V and 8 bases at J, with 11 bases between the two ends. The CDR3 is 14 residues long. Germline lookup yields CDR1 MGHRA and CDR2 YSYEKL. The CDR3 reads CASSQGGEIEKLFF. DNA of the CDR3: TGCGCCAGCAGCCAAGGGGGCGAGATCGAAAAACTGTTTTTT.

The CDR3: CASSLRRQASTYEQYF. CDR3 sequence (DNA): TGTGCCAGCAGCCTCCGTAGACAGGCCAGTACCTACGAGCAGTACTTC. V and J are TRBV5-6 and TRBJ2-7, with D possibly TRBD1 on 6 matching bases. This CDR3 has 16 residues. V was trimmed by 4 bases and J by 2 bases, leaving 19 bases between them. Germline lookup yields CDR1 SGHDT and CDR2 YYEEEE. The full variable domain, rest sourced from reference TRBV5-6 and TRBJ2-7, is DAGVTQSPTHLIKTRGQQVTLRCSPKSGHDTVSWYQQALGQGPQFIFQYYEEEERQRGNFPDRFSGHQFPNYSSELNVNALLLGDSALYLCASSLRRQASTYEQYFGPGTRLTVT.

This clone was seen a single time. The gene calls are TRBV19 and TRBJ1-1, with 10 bases fitting TRBD1. The CDR3 runs to 14 residues. Germline values: CDR1 LNHDA, CDR2 SQIVND (reference sequence). V was clipped by 1 base and J by 7 bases; unmatched bases: 3. The CDR3 coding sequence is TGTGCCAGTAGTATAGGACAGGGGGCAAATGAAGCTTTCTTT. Amino acid sequence: CASSIGQGANEAFF.

This clone was found a few times. The chain couples TRBV7-9 to TRBJ2-1; TRBD2 agrees at 14 bases. CDR3 size: 19 residues. Looked up from germline, CDR1 is SEHNR and CDR2 is FQNEAQ (reference sequence). V gave up 0 bases and J gave up 4 bases; unmatched junction bases: 8. The CDR3 nucleotides read TGTGCCAGCAGCTTAGCGGGACTAGCGGGGGACGCAGGATACAATGAGCAGTTCTTC. Translation gives CASSLAGLAGDAGYNEQFF.

The rearrangement joins TRBV14 to TRBJ2-1; 8 bases fit TRBD1. The CDR3 spans 16 residues. V gave up 4 bases and J gave up 0 bases; unmatched junction bases: 5. CDR1 SGHDN and CDR2 FVKESK come from the germline V gene. This CDR3 is CASSLQGGYSYNEQFF. CDR3 nucleotides: TGTGCCAGCAGCCTACAGGGGGGTTACTCCTACAATGAGCAGTTCTTC.

The chain couples TRBV30 to TRBJ2-7, with 10 bases fitting TRBD2. V trimming: 1 base; J trimming: 6 bases; junction bases outside the gene matches: 9. Germline assignment: CDR1 GTSNPN and CDR2 SVGIG (reference sequence). The CDR3 has 15 residues. This chain's CDR3 is CAWSDIAGGSIEQYF. CDR3 bases: TGTGCCTGGAGTGACATAGCGGGGGGCTCTATCGAGCAGTACTTC.

DNA of the CDR3: TGCGCCAGCAGCCCATCCGATCCCGCCCGAGGGTTGAAGGCGGGGTTGTACGAGCAGTACTTC. Amino acid sequence: CASSPSDPARGLKAGLYEQYF. The chain employs TRBV4-1 and TRBJ2-7; possibly TRBD2 for D (6 bases). Between the trimmed V and J ends, which lost 4 bases and 4 bases, there was a span of 35 bases. The length of the CDR3 is 21 residues. CDR1 is MGHRA and CDR2 is YSYEKL in the germline V gene.

The chain is built from TRBV19 and TRBJ1-5; D not certain. V lost 3 bases and J 0 bases, leaving 9 bases between the germline ends. Germline loops: CDR1 LNHDA, CDR2 SQIVND (reference sequence). The CDR3 extends over 15 amino acids. The CDR3 here is CASSIQVNSNQPQHF. The CDR3 bases are TGTGCCAGTAGTATTCAGGTTAATAGCAATCAGCCCCAGCATTTT.

This clone was counted once. This chain connects TRBV11-2 to TRBJ1-1; unclear D gene. With 1 base removed from V and 6 bases from J, the gap between germline ends came to 9 bases. CDR3 size: 13 residues. CDR1 and CDR2 (germline): SGHAT, FQNNGV. The CDR3 loop is CASSLVQSAEAFF. The CDR3 DNA reads TGTGCCAGCAGCTTAGTACAGTCCGCTGAAGCTTTCTTT.

The CDR3 nucleotides read TGTGCCAGCAGAGACAGGGTCAAAGGTCCAAACACCGGGGAGCTGTTTTTT. Encoded protein: CASRDRVKGPNTGELFF. The rearrangement links TRBV27 to TRBJ2-2, with 7 bases lining up with TRBD1. V shed 6 bases and J 2 bases; nucleotides not matched to a gene: 12. CDR3 size: 17 residues. Germline-derived CDR1 and CDR2 are MNHEY and SMNVEV (reference sequence).

The chain employs TRBV23-1 and TRBJ2-7, with 11 nucleotides matching TRBD1. TRBV23-1 is flagged as an ORF with uncertain function. The CDR3 is 16 residues long. The ends lost 3 bases at V and 1 base at J; junction bases unmatched: 5. The CDR3: CASSHSGQGASYEQYF. The CDR3 DNA follows: TGCGCCAGCAGTCACTCCGGACAGGGGGCATCCTACGAGCAGTACTTC.

This rearrangement joins TRBV7-6 to TRBJ1-1; TRBD1 agrees at 7 bases. Per the germline V gene, CDR1 is SGHVS and CDR2 is FNYEAQ. The J segment lost 1 base and the V segment lost 5 bases, leaving 7 bases of the junction unmatched. The CDR3 totals 15 residues. The CDR3 nucleotides are TGTGCCAGCAGCGACCGACAGGGACCGAACACTGAAGCTTTCTTT. Translating gives CASSDRQGPNTEAFF.

This chain links TRBV29-1 with TRBJ1-5, with D perhaps TRBD1 (6 bases). Germline CDR1 and CDR2: SQVTM and ANQGSEA. The CDR3 extends over 14 amino acids. The ends were cut back, 1 base at V and 6 bases at J, with 13 bases in the middle. This CDR3 is CSVEVGASGQPQHF. The CDR3 DNA is TGCAGCGTTGAAGTGGGGGCCTCGGGTCAGCCCCAGCATTTT.

This chain joins TRBV7-2 and TRBJ1-5, with D possibly matching TRBD1 (6 bases). The V gene's germline CDR1 is SGHTA and CDR2 FQGNSA. Trimming took 6 bases from V and 5 from J, leaving 11 bases between them. CDR3 size: 13 residues. CDR3 residues: CASSFSGDQPQHF. The CDR3 DNA is TGTGCCAGCAGTTTCTCAGGGGATCAGCCCCAGCATTTT.